The following is a T cell receptor beta chain sequence with its context. The sample belongs to a study of blood T cell repertoires in COVID-19. About the study: Italy, Spain and the United States were the sources of the convalescent and acute COVID-19 samples. T cells, B-cell-depleted T cells, or PBMCs provided the cDNA or gDNA that served as material.

The V segment lost 0 bases and the J segment 3 bases; nucleotides outside the gene matches: 3. The V gene's germline CDR1 is SGDLS and CDR2 YYNGEE. The CDR3 loop spans 14 amino acids. Seattle researchers signed up patients amid active infection and tracked them longitudinally. Assay used: immunoSEQ multiplex PCR; TCRdb lists only in-frame clones, some missing. This table holds about 200,000 clones, roughly four fifths found once. The specimen sequenced was peripheral blood. The sequence was collected from a woman older than 75 with COVID-19, enrolled during active disease. The chain carries TRBV9 and TRBJ2-7; TRBD2 matches 7 bases. CDR3 DNA: TGTGCCAGCAGCGTAGCTAGCGGCGGCTACGAGCAGTACTTC. Its protein is CASSVASGGYEQYF.